The TCR beta chain described here comes from a study of T cell changes during pregnancy in multiple sclerosis. Repertoires were generated with immunoSEQ multiplex PCR, while TCRdb's copy carries only in-frame clones and drops some. The sample carries roughly 47,000 clones, 85% to 95% recorded once. V was clipped by 7 bases and J by 3 bases, with 17 bases between them. Germline V gene data show CDR1 as SGHRS and CDR2 as YFSETQ. This CDR3 comprises 14 residues. Sample: CD8+ T cells from peripheral blood mononuclear cells, taken before pregnancy. V is TRBV5-1 and J is TRBJ2-7, with D perhaps matching TRBD2 (6 bases). This TCR was sampled from a female donor with multiple sclerosis, enrolled in a pregnancy study. This chain's CDR3 is CASGWRVGDYEQYF. CDR3 bases: TGCGCCAGCGGATGGAGGGTAGGGGACTACGAGCAGTACTTC. The entire variable domain, with the rest obtained from reference TRBV5-1 and TRBJ2-7, is as follows: KAGVTQTPRYLIKTRGQQVTLSCSPISGHRSVSWYQQTPGQGLQFLFEYFSETQRNKGNFPGRFSGRQFSNSRSEMNVSTLELGDSALYLCASGWRVGDYEQYFGPGTRLTVT.